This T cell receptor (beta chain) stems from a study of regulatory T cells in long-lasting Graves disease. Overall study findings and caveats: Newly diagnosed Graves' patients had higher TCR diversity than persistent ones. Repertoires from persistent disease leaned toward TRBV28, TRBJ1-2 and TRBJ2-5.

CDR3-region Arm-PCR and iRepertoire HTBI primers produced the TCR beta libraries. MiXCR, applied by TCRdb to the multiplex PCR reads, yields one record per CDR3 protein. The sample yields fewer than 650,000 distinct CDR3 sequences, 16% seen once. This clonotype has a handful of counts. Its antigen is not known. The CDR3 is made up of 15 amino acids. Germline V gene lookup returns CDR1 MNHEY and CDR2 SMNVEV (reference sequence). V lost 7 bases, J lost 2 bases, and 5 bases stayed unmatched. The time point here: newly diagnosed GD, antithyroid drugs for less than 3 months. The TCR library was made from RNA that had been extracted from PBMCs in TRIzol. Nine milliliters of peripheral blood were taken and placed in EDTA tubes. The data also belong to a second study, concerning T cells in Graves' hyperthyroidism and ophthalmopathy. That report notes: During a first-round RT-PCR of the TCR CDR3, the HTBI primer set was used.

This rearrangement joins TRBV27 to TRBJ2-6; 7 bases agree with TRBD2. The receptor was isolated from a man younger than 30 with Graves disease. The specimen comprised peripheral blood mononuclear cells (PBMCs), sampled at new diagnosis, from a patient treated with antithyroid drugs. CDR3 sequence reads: CASTLGGAGANVLTF. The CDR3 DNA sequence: TGTGCCAGCACCCTGGGAGGGGCTGGGGCCAACGTCCTGACTTTC.